This is a list of T cell receptor beta chains from one sample in a study of blood T cells in healthy people across ages. Using its own MiXCR run on the 5' RACE reads, TCRdb lists one record per CDR3 protein. The table lists more than 550,000 distinct CDR3 sequences, 22% of them singletons. The sequencing sample was made of blood. The receptors originated from a man between 70 and 80 years old in good health. Both conserved end residues are part of each CDR3. A D gene is named only where the DNA matches it firmly. Only some rows state a clone size, as once, few, many or a class for expanded clones.

>NA|NA|TRBJ1-6|TRBV19
CASSIGGSPLHF
TGTGCCAGTAGTATAGGTGGTTCGCCCCTCCACTTT
>few|NA|TRBJ1-4|TRBV7-2
CASSFYRGGEKLFF
TGTGCCAGCAGCTTTTATAGGGGAGGGGAAAAACTGTTTTTT
>few|NA|TRBJ1-2|TRBV6-5
CASSYSAVFDGYTF
TGTGCCAGCAGTTACTCGGCCGTGTTCGATGGCTACACCTTC
>few|TRBD2|TRBJ2-1|TRBV6-6
CASNPTGGVSEQFF
TGTGCCAGCAACCCCACGGGAGGGGTATCTGAGCAGTTCTTC
>NA|NA|TRBJ2-1|TRBV5-1
CASSLDGVPSNEQFF
TGCGCCAGCAGCTTGGACGGAGTACCCTCAAATGAGCAGTTCTTC
>NA|NA|TRBJ2-1|TRBV20-1
CSALGADPWQQFF
TGCAGTGCCCTGGGGGCGGACCCGTGGCAGCAGTTCTTC
>NA|TRBD2|TRBJ2-1|TRBV7-2
CASSLLSGTPGGNEQFF
TGTGCCAGCAGCTTATTATCCGGGACTCCCGGGGGGAATGAGCAGTTCTTC
>few|TRBD1|TRBJ2-7|TRBV2
CASSTGTGGEQYF
TGTGCCAGCAGTACCGGGACAGGAGGCGAGCAGTACTTC
>many|TRBD1|TRBJ1-3|TRBV24-1
CATSDLLQGAVSGNTIYF
TGTGCCACCAGTGATTTGCTCCAGGGGGCAGTCTCTGGAAACACCATATATTTT
>NA|TRBD1|TRBJ2-5|TRBV7-8
CASSPVSTGRETQYF
TGTGCCAGCAGCCCGGTGTCGACAGGGCGAGAGACCCAGTACTTC
>few|TRBD1|TRBJ2-1|TRBV27
CASSYGDRVNNEQFF
TGTGCCAGCAGTTATGGGGACAGGGTAAACAATGAGCAGTTCTTC
>few|TRBD1|TRBJ1-4|TRBV7-9
CASSLRQGYEKLFF
TGTGCCAGCAGTCTCCGACAGGGTTATGAAAAACTGTTTTTT
>few|TRBD1|TRBJ2-1|TRBV6-5
CASSYRDRIYNEQFF
TGTGCCAGCAGTTATAGGGACAGAATTTACAATGAGCAGTTCTTC
>few|NA|TRBJ2-3|TRBV12-3/TRBV12-4
CATRYAGGTDTQYF
TGTGCCACCCGCTATGCGGGCGGGACAGATACGCAGTATTTT
>NA|TRBD2|TRBJ2-7|TRBV3-1
CASSQGPSGIYEQYF
TGTGCCAGCAGCCAAGGTCCTAGCGGGATCTACGAGCAGTACTTC
>few|NA|TRBJ1-2|TRBV12-3/TRBV12-4
CASSHQWGGDYGYTF
TGTGCCAGCAGCCACCAATGGGGGGGGGACTATGGCTACACCTTC
>NA|NA|TRBJ2-1|TRBV28
CASSAGDFYNEQFF
TGTGCCAGCAGTGCAGGGGACTTCTACAATGAGCAGTTCTTC
>NA|NA|TRBJ2-7|TRBV18
CASSPLLSGAHEQYF
TGTGCCAGCTCACCACTGCTGTCCGGGGCCCACGAGCAGTACTTC
>few|TRBD1|TRBJ2-4|TRBV5-1
CASSAGQGAVKNIQYF
TGCGCCAGCAGCGCGGGACAGGGGGCCGTCAAAAACATTCAGTACTTC
>few|NA|TRBJ1-5|TRBV19
CASSMGRDRNQPQHF
TGTGCCAGTAGTATGGGGCGCGACAGGAATCAGCCCCAGCATTTT
>NA|TRBD1|TRBJ1-2|TRBV10-3
CAISEAKQGLDVYTF
TGTGCCATCAGTGAGGCGAAACAGGGGCTGGACGTCTACACCTTC
>NA|NA|TRBJ2-4|TRBV6-1
CASRERSGNIQYF
TGTGCCAGCAGGGAAAGGTCCGGGAACATTCAGTACTTC
>many|NA|TRBJ2-3|TRBV25-1
CASSRAASTDTQYF
TGTGCCAGCAGTAGGGCAGCTAGCACAGATACGCAGTATTTT
>NA|NA|TRBJ2-3|TRBV20-1
CSARDDGRASTDTQYF
TGCAGTGCTAGAGATGACGGGCGAGCTAGCACAGATACGCAGTATTTT
>NA|TRBD2|TRBJ2-1|TRBV7-9
CASSLGAGGYNEQSF
TGTGCCAGCAGCTTAGGGGCGGGGGGGTACAATGAGCAGTCCTTC
>many|NA|TRBJ2-3|TRBV20-1
CSASGFRRYSGDTQYF
TGCAGTGCTAGCGGGTTTAGGCGCTATAGCGGAGATACGCAGTATTTT
>NA|TRBD2|TRBJ2-3|TRBV10-3
CAISYGGTTDTQYF
TGTGCCATCAGCTACGGGGGGACCACAGATACGCAGTATTTT
>many|NA|TRBJ2-5|TRBV12-3/TRBV12-4
CASSLSNRGETQYF
TGTGCCAGCAGTTTATCGAACCGAGGGGAGACCCAGTACTTC
>many|TRBD1|TRBJ1-5|TRBV7-2
CASSSQGDQPQHF
TGTGCCAGCAGCTCACAGGGGGATCAGCCCCAGCATTTT
>NA|TRBD2|TRBJ2-2|TRBV5-1
CASELAGGNTGELFF
TGCGCCAGCGAACTAGCGGGAGGGAACACCGGGGAGCTGTTTTTT
>few|TRBD2|TRBJ2-3|TRBV20-1
CSARDWTSSSTDTQYF
TGCAGTGCTAGAGATTGGACTAGCAGCAGCACAGATACGCAGTATTTT
>once|NA|TRBJ2-5|TRBV7-2
CVSSLRGTQETQYF
TGTGTCAGCAGCTTACGGGGGACACAAGAGACCCAGTACTTC
>many|NA|TRBJ1-1|TRBV29-1
CSAMGPTNTEAFF
TGCAGCGCTATGGGGCCAACGAACACTGAAGCTTTCTTT
>few|NA|TRBJ1-1|TRBV3-1
CASSPRVRDTEAFF
TGTGCCAGCAGCCCCAGGGTTAGGGACACTGAAGCTTTCTTT
>NA|NA|TRBJ1-2|TRBV20-1
CSASGLRGTGGANYGYTF
TGCAGTGCTAGCGGACTCAGGGGAACGGGTGGGGCTAACTATGGCTACACCTTC
>few|TRBD2|TRBJ2-1|TRBV5-6
CASSPDYRTSSHNEQFF
TGTGCCAGCAGCCCGGACTACAGGACTAGCTCCCACAACGAGCAGTTCTTC
>few|TRBD1|TRBJ1-5|TRBV2
CASRTGQGYWQPQHF
TGTGCCAGCAGGACCGGACAGGGCTATTGGCAGCCCCAGCATTTT
>few|NA|TRBJ1-5|TRBV11-3
CASSLISEDTQHF
TGTGCCAGCAGCTTGATATCTGAAGATACGCAGCATTTT
>NA|NA|TRBJ1-1|TRBV10-2
CASRGRREGANTEAFF
TGCGCCAGCAGAGGACGAAGAGAAGGGGCGAACACTGAAGCTTTCTTT
>NA|NA|TRBJ1-3|TRBV7-2
CASSFIGLGNTIYF
TGTGCCAGCAGCTTTATTGGACTTGGAAACACCATATATTTT
>NA|NA|TRBJ2-7|TRBV3-1
CASSQNRDSYEQYF
TGTGCCAGCAGCCAGAACCGTGACAGCTACGAGCAGTACTTC
>NA|TRBD2|TRBJ2-3|TRBV12-3/TRBV12-4
CASRFWTRGYTDTQYF
TGTGCCAGCAGGTTCTGGACTAGAGGCTACACAGATACGCAGTATTTT
>NA|TRBD2|TRBJ2-7|TRBV28
CASSRPTSQGEQYF
TGTGCCAGCAGTCGACCGACTAGCCAGGGCGAGCAGTACTTC
>NA|NA|TRBJ2-1|TRBV7-2
CASSSTWQSRNEQFF
TGTGCCAGCAGCTCAACGTGGCAGTCCCGCAATGAGCAGTTCTTC
>NA|NA|TRBJ2-5|TRBV2
CASTLDSPTQYF
TGTGCCAGCACCCTAGACTCTCCGACCCAGTACTTC
>few|NA|TRBJ1-4|TRBV12-3/TRBV12-4
CASSFQYQGTEKLFF
TGTGCCAGCAGTTTCCAGTACCAGGGGACTGAAAAACTGTTTTTT
>NA|NA|TRBJ1-5|TRBV28
CASSSGTLHRDTQHF
TGTGCCAGCAGTTCGGGGACTCTCCACAGGGATACGCAGCATTTT
>NA|NA|TRBJ2-1|TRBV2
CASSEAVGSYNEQFF
TGTGCCAGCAGTGAAGCGGTAGGGTCCTACAATGAGCAGTTCTTC
>few|TRBD2|TRBJ2-5|TRBV11-2
CASSQLKGSGGQETQYF
TGTGCCAGCAGCCAACTTAAAGGTAGCGGGGGCCAAGAGACCCAGTACTTC
>few|NA|TRBJ2-5|TRBV5-5
CASSLSPTDSLGTQYF
TGTGCCAGCAGCTTGAGTCCGACAGACAGTCTGGGGACCCAGTACTTC
>once|NA|TRBJ2-3|TRBV20-1
CSAPGLITDTQYF
TGCAGTGCGCCGGGACTTATCACAGATACGCAGTATTTT
>few|NA|TRBJ1-3|TRBV11-3
CASSQNPGVTGNTIYF
TGTGCCAGCAGCCAGAACCCGGGAGTTACTGGAAACACCATATATTTT
>few|NA|TRBJ1-4|TRBV6-6
CASSPVGVEGEKLFF
TGTGCCAGCAGTCCAGTTGGGGTAGAAGGGGAAAAACTGTTTTTT